The 26 T cell receptor beta chains reported below all come from one sample, sequenced in a study of CD8 T cells in ankylosing spondylitis. TCRdb called the 5' RACE reads again in MiXCR, with one record for every CDR3 protein. The sample shows approximately 110,000 distinct CDR3 sequences, around 24% of them seen only once. Sample: synovial fluid, either unsorted or a sorted T cell fraction (not recorded which). These receptors were taken from a male donor with ankylosing spondylitis.

The gene calls are TRBV7-2 and TRBJ2-7, with D uncertain. The V gene's germline CDR1 is SGHTA and CDR2 FQGNSA. Trimming pared 5 bases from V and 0 bases from J, leaving 2 bases between. CDR3 length: 11 residues. Here the CDR3 reads CASSNSYEQYF. As DNA, the CDR3 is TGTGCCAGCAGCAACTCCTACGAGCAGTACTTC.

The chain links TRBV14 to TRBJ1-1; 7 bases are shared with TRBD1. The CDR3 has 16 amino acids. Germline trimming cut 4 bases from V and 1 base from J; bases unmatched to any gene: 9. The V gene's germline CDR1 is SGHDN and CDR2 FVKESK. The CDR3 sequence is CASSRRQGPPNTEAFF. DNA of the CDR3: TGTGCCAGCAGCCGTCGACAGGGTCCCCCGAACACTGAAGCTTTCTTT. The whole variable domain, remainder taken from reference TRBV14 and TRBJ1-1, is EAGVTQFPSHSVIEKGQTVTLRCDPISGHDNLYWYRRVMGKEIKFLLHFVKESKQDESGMPNNRFLAERTGGTYSTLKVQPAELEDSGVYFCASSRRQGPPNTEAFFGQGTRLTVV.

This clonotype was observed a handful of times. The genes are TRBV2 and TRBJ1-4; 7 bases map to TRBD1. This CDR3 comprises 14 residues. Germline CDR1 SNHLY, CDR2 FYNNEI. With V trimmed by 7 bases and J by 8 bases, 10 bases remained unmatched. The chain's CDR3 is CASKQGQGEEKLFF. DNA for the CDR3: TGTGCCAGCAAACAGGGCCAGGGGGAAGAAAAACTGTTTTTT.

The sample holds many counts of this clonotype. The V call is TRBV7-9, the J call TRBJ1-4, with D perhaps matching TRBD1 (6 bases). From germline, CDR1 is SEHNR and CDR2 FQNEAQ (reference sequence). The V end was cut by 5 bases, the J end by 6 bases, with 19 bases between. The CDR3 covers 16 residues. The DNA for the CDR3 is TGTGCCAGCAGCGGGAGTCCCGGGGGCGCGGATGAAAAACTGTTTTTT. It encodes CASSGSPGGADEKLFF.

The chain combines TRBV7-2 with TRBJ2-4; D gene ambiguous. Trimming took 3 bases from V and 0 from J, leaving 6 bases between them. This CDR3 is built from 14 residues. Germline V gene lookup returns CDR1 SGHTA and CDR2 FQGNSA. Here the CDR3 reads CASSFQQAKNIQYF. The CDR3 region has the DNA TGTGCCAGCAGCTTCCAGCAAGCCAAAAACATTCAGTACTTC. The full variable domain, with the rest looked up from reference TRBV7-2 and TRBJ2-4, is GAGVSQSPSNKVTEKGKDVELRCDPISGHTALYWYRQSLGQGLEFLIYFQGNSAPDKSGLPSDRFSAERTGGSVSTLTIQRTQQEDSAVYLCASSFQQAKNIQYFGAGTRLSVL.

The sample holds a few counts of this clonotype. The chain joins TRBV11-2 to TRBJ2-3; D perhaps matches TRBD2 (6 bases). V was clipped by 6 bases and J by 4 bases, with 20 bases between them. Per germline, CDR1 SGHAT and CDR2 FQNNGV. The CDR3 spans 16 residues. CDR3 DNA: TGTGCCAGCAGACGACGGGGTGCGGGATTGGCAGATACGCAGTATTTT. Protein sequence: CASRRRGAGLADTQYF.

The gene calls are TRBV12-3 or TRBV12-4 and TRBJ2-2, with 7 bases identical to TRBD2. V shed 0 bases and J 6 bases; nucleotides not matched to a gene: 1. The CDR3 extends over 14 amino acids. CDR3 nucleotides: TGTGCCAGCAGTTTAGCCGGACTAGCCGGGGAGCTGTTTTTT. This encodes CASSLAGLAGELFF.

V usage is TRBV28 and J usage is TRBJ2-3, with 10 bases aligning to TRBD2. CDR3 length: 15 amino acids. Per the germline V gene, CDR1 is MDHEN and CDR2 is SYDVKM. Germline trimming cut 6 bases from V and 1 base from J; bases unmatched to any gene: 4. The CDR3, as DNA: TGTGCCAGCAGCCGCGGACTAGCGGGCACAGATACGCAGTATTTT. This encodes CASSRGLAGTDTQYF.

The table lists this clonotype with a few counts. The chain joins TRBV7-6 to TRBJ1-2, with 7 bases aligning to TRBD1. Germline values: CDR1 SGHVS, CDR2 FNYEAQ. The length of the CDR3 is 15 residues. With V trimmed by 5 bases and J by 3 bases, 9 bases remained unmatched. The CDR3 DNA reads TGTGCCAGCAGCCCAGAGGCAGGGGGGGACTATGGCTACACCTTC. Its protein is CASSPEAGGDYGYTF.

This clonotype was seen more than once but under ten times. The chain recombines TRBV6-2 or TRBV6-3 with TRBJ2-7; TRBD2 is a possible D gene (6 bases). The V gene lost 7 bases and the J gene lost 1 base, with 17 bases spanning the gap. Germline CDR1 reads MNHEY; CDR2 reads SVGEGT. This CDR3 region has 15 residues. The CDR3 bases are TGTGCCAGCACCCCGAGGAGGGAGAGGTCCTACGAGCAGTACGTC. Translation gives CASTPRRERSYEQYV.

The chain has TRBV29-1 and TRBJ2-6; D is uncertain. V lost 4 bases and J lost 0, with 4 bases in between. CDR3 size: 13 residues. Germline lookup yields CDR1 SQVTM and CDR2 ANQGSEA. CDR3 bases: TGCAGCGTTGTTGGCTCTGGGGCCAACGTCCTGACTTTC. Translated: CSVVGSGANVLTF.

This clonotype was seen only once. V is TRBV29-1 and J is TRBJ2-5; D might be TRBD1 or TRBD2, each matching 5 bases. The germline V and J ends were trimmed by 1 base and 1 base, with 16 bases remaining between them. The CDR3 sequence is 16 residues long. Germline lookup yields CDR1 SQVTM and CDR2 ANQGSEA. The CDR3 DNA reads TGCAGCGTTGAAGTAGAAGGGGCGGGTGCCCAAGAGACCCAGTACTTC. Translating it yields CSVEVEGAGAQETQYF.

Details on this clonotype: One junction end disagrees with the germline gene, perhaps due to a read error. The V and J genes are TRBV10-3 and TRBJ2-7; D may be TRBD1 (8 bases). Germline V gene data show CDR1 as ENHRY and CDR2 as SYGVKD. CDR3 length equals 15 residues. CDR3 bases: TGTGCCATCAGGGGAGGGGGGACAGGCTCCGACGAGCAGTACTTC. It encodes CAIRGGGTGSDEQYF.

The chain combines TRBV15 with TRBJ2-1; no clear D. Germline V gene sequence: CDR1 LNHNV, CDR2 YYDKDF (reference sequence). CDR3 size: 12 residues. Between the trimmed V and J ends, which lost 4 bases and 4 bases, there was a span of 5 bases. This chain's CDR3 is CATSNGYNEQFF. CDR3 coding DNA: TGTGCCACCAGCAACGGATACAATGAGCAGTTCTTC. Supplemented by reference TRBV15 and TRBJ2-1, the full variable domain reads DAMVIQNPRYQVTQFGKPVTLSCSQTLNHNVMYWYQQKSSQAPKLLFHYYDKDFNNEADTPDNFQSRRPNTSFCFLDIRSPGLGDTAMYLCATSNGYNEQFFGPGTRLTVL.

The V and J genes are TRBV20-1 and TRBJ2-3; D possibly corresponds to TRBD2 (6 bases). V dropped 1 base and J dropped 3 bases, with 17 bases sitting between them. Looked up from germline, CDR1 is DFQATT and CDR2 is SNEGSKA (reference sequence). The CDR3 runs to 16 residues. The CDR3 reads CSARVSGGVATDTQYF. CDR3 DNA: TGCAGTGCTAGAGTGTCCGGCGGGGTAGCGACAGATACGCAGTATTTT.

The chain links TRBV30 to TRBJ2-2, with D possibly matching TRBD1 (6 bases). Germline-derived CDR1 and CDR2 are GTSNPN and SVGIG (reference sequence). The CDR3 covers 12 residues. V lost 3 bases and J 5 bases, leaving 7 bases between the germline ends. CDR3 in amino acids: CAWSQGTGELFF. CDR3 nucleotide sequence: TGTGCCTGGAGCCAGGGGACCGGGGAGCTGTTTTTT.

This chain connects TRBV30 to TRBJ2-1, with D perhaps given as TRBD1 or TRBD2 (6 bases each). The V and J ends lost 0 bases and 9 bases respectively, with 15 bases between them. The germline gives CDR1 GTSNPN, CDR2 SVGIG (reference sequence). The CDR3 contains 14 residues. The CDR3 sequence: CAWSVWGARSEQFF. Written as DNA, the CDR3 is TGTGCCTGGAGTGTATGGGGGGCGCGCAGTGAGCAGTTCTTC.

This clonotype appeared a few times. The gene calls are TRBV29-1 and TRBJ2-1, with D unclear. The ends were cut back, 3 bases at V and 0 bases at J, with 9 bases in the middle. The germline gives CDR1 SQVTM, CDR2 ANQGSEA. This CDR3 comprises 14 residues. As DNA, the CDR3 is TGCAGCGTTGACAGTTTTAGCTCCTACAATGAGCAGTTCTTC. It encodes CSVDSFSSYNEQFF.

This clonotype was counted a single time. One end of the junction is discordant with germline, which a read error may explain. The genes are TRBV12-3 or TRBV12-4 and TRBJ2-5; 15 bases agree with TRBD2. The CDR3 sequence is 18 residues long. Here the CDR3 DNA reads TGTGCCTGCAGTTTCCGCGGACCGGGACTAGCGGGAGGAGAGACCCAGTACTTC. It is translated as CACSFRGPGLAGGETQYF.

This clonotype occurred many times. This sequence joins TRBV12-3 or TRBV12-4 and TRBJ1-2, with D possibly being TRBD1 (6 bases). V was cut by 4 bases and J by 5 bases, with 14 bases left in between. This CDR3 has 14 amino acids. CDR3 in amino acids: CASSSSGVGYGYTF. The CDR3 DNA is TGTGCCAGCAGTTCCTCAGGGGTAGGGTATGGCTACACCTTC.

The table lists this clonotype with a few counts. The chain combines TRBV9 with TRBJ2-7, with D perhaps TRBD2 (6 bases). Germline values: CDR1 SGDLS, CDR2 YYNGEE. Trimming pared 0 bases from V and 9 bases from J, leaving 13 bases between. CDR3 length: 13 residues. The CDR3 DNA reads TGTGCCAGCAGCGTAGAGGAGGGGTTCTCGCAGTACTTC. The encoded protein is CASSVEEGFSQYF.

There are a few counts of this clonotype. V usage is TRBV10-1 and J usage is TRBJ2-2, with a tentative D call TRBD2 (6 bases). The CDR3 spans 15 residues. Trimming removed 0 bases from V and 5 bases from J, with 10 bases in between. Germline V gives CDR1 WNHNN, CDR2 SYGVQD (reference sequence). The CDR3 DNA reads as TGCGCCAGCAGTGAGTCGGCTAGCGAGACCGGGGAGCTGTTTTTT. Translated, it gives CASSESASETGELFF.

This clonotype was counted only a few times. This chain links TRBV12-3 or TRBV12-4 with TRBJ2-4; D is perhaps TRBD1 (6 bases). Trimming pared 2 bases from V and 1 base from J, leaving 15 bases between. The CDR3 has 17 amino acids. The CDR3 protein is CASSLRQGYLAKNIQYF. CDR3 coding DNA: TGTGCCAGCAGTTTAAGGCAGGGGTACCTGGCCAAAAACATTCAGTACTTC.

This clonotype was picked up a small number of times. The chain carries TRBV20-1 and TRBJ2-1; 8 nucleotides agree with TRBD2. Germline V gene lookup returns CDR1 DFQATT and CDR2 SNEGSKA (reference sequence). The length of the CDR3 is 16 residues. J was trimmed by 0 bases and V by 1 base; bases with no gene match: 5. The CDR3 region has the DNA TGCAGTGCTAGAGCGCAGACTAGCGACTCCTACAATGAGCAGTTCTTC. It encodes CSARAQTSDSYNEQFF.

The chain employs TRBV29-1 and TRBJ1-3; 11 bases align to TRBD1. CDR1 and CDR2 (germline): SQVTM, ANQGSEA. The J segment lost 0 bases and the V segment lost 5 bases, leaving 6 bases of the junction unmatched. The CDR3 runs 16 residues. CDR3 sequence: CSVLQGTGGSGNTIYF. DNA of the CDR3: TGCAGCGTTCTCCAGGGGACAGGGGGCTCTGGAAACACCATATATTTT.

This clonotype was counted at least ten times. This chain links TRBV7-8 with TRBJ2-1; tentative D call: TRBD1 (6 bases). Germline lookup yields CDR1 SGHVS and CDR2 FQNEAQ. Trimming removed 5 bases from V and 10 bases from J, with 15 bases in between. CDR3 length equals 13 residues. The CDR3: CASSPDRRGEQFF. CDR3 DNA: TGTGCCAGCAGCCCCGACAGGAGAGGGGAGCAGTTCTTC.